This TCR beta chain stems from a study of technical replicates of blood from a few donors. CDR1 and CDR2 from the germline V gene are SGHDT and YYEEEE. Trimming cost V 2 bases and J 7 bases; bases outside gene matches: 1. This CDR3 contains 13 residues. TCRdb keeps only in-frame clones here, not all; method: immunoSEQ multiplex PCR. Of some 85,000 clones listed, about 93% are singletons. This receptor was identified in a human donor in good health. The chain employs TRBV5-6 and TRBJ2-2, with 8 bases matching TRBD2. The sequenced sample consisted of T cells isolated from PBMCs. CDR3 residues: CASSFSGSGELFF. CDR3 bases: TGTGCCAGCAGCTTCAGCGGGAGCGGGGAGCTGTTTTTT. The entire variable domain, with the rest obtained from reference TRBV5-6 and TRBJ2-2, is as follows: DAGVTQSPTHLIKTRGQQVTLRCSPKSGHDTVSWYQQALGQGPQFIFQYYEEEERQRGNFPDRFSGHQFPNYSSELNVNALLLGDSALYLCASSFSGSGELFFGEGSRLTVL.